This T cell receptor beta chain was profiled in a study of neoadjuvant anti-PD-1 for oral cavity cancer. Study-wide background: Patients mostly received three to four biweekly nivolumab doses at 3 mg/kg before surgery.

The germline gives CDR1 MNHEY, CDR2 SVGAGI. This CDR3 region has 12 residues. Trimming removed 6 bases from V and 11 bases from J, with 17 bases in between. Profiling relied on immunoSEQ multiplex PCR, and the TCRdb table lists in-frame clones only, not all of them. Of about 7,200 clones listed, 60% are singletons. The V and J genes are TRBV6-5 and TRBJ2-7; D not resolved. This TCR was recovered from a person aged 40 to 85 with oral cavity squamous cell carcinoma. The input for sequencing was tumor tissue, taken before nivolumab (anti-PD-1) treatment. CDR3 sequence (DNA): TGTGCCAGCAGCCCTGGACCCCGAGGAGAGTACTTC. Amino acid sequence: CASSPGPRGEYF.